This T cell receptor beta chain was observed in a study of human T cells and chemical hapten exposure. As to time point: patch test 2, 6 weeks after DPC sensitization. The treatment is: therapeutic diphenylcyclopropenone sensitization with weekly scalp DPC. In its sample, this clonotype was seen many times. MiXCR, run by TCRdb on the RACE reads, gives a single entry per CDR3 protein. Among some 80,000 distinct CDR3 sequences listed, 10% were seen once. Per germline, CDR1 LGHNA and CDR2 YSLEER. The V and J ends lost 1 base and 4 bases respectively, with 4 bases between them. The length of the CDR3 is 13 residues.

The material sequenced was whole blood, taken in connection with sensitization to the hapten diphenylcyclopropenone (DPC). The receptor was derived from a woman aged 25 to 39 with alopecia areata. Some clones in this sample may be carry-over from other donors' samples. V usage is TRBV4-3 and J usage is TRBJ2-2; the D is unclear. The CDR3 loop reads CASSQVITGELFF. The CDR3 nucleotides read TGCGCCAGCAGCCAAGTTATCACCGGGGAGCTGTTTTTT.